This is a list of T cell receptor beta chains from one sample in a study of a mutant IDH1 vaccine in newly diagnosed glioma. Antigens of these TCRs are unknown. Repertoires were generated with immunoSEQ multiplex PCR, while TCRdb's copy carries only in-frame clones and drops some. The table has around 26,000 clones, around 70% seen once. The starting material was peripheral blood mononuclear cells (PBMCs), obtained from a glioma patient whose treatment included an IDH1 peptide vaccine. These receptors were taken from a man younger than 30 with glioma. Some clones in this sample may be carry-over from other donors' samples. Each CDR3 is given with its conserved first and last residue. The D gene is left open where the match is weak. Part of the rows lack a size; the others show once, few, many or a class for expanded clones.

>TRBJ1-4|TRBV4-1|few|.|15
TGCGCCAGCAGCGTGACAAGTATCGCGAATGAAAAACTGTTTTTT
CASSVTSIANEKLFF
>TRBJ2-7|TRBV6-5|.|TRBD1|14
TGTGCCAGCAGTTACTCGGGGACAGGCGCCGAGCAGTACTTC
CASSYSGTGAEQYF
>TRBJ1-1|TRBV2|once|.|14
TGTGCCAGCAGTGGCAGGAGTATGAACACTGAAGCTTTCTTT
CASSGRSMNTEAFF
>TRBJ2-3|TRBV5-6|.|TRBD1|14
TGTGCCAGCAGACGACAGGGAAACACAGATACGCAGTATTTT
CASRRQGNTDTQYF
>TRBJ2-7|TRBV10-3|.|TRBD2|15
TGTGCCATCAGTGAGTTGAGCGGGAGGGCCGGGGAGCAGTACTTC
CAISELSGRAGEQYF
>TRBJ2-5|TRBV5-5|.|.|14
TGTGCCAGCAGCCCTGGAGGCAGACAAGAGACCCAGTACTTC
CASSPGGRQETQYF
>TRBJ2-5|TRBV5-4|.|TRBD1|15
TGTGCCAGCAGCTTGGAACCAGGGGGATCAGAGACCCAGTACTTC
CASSLEPGGSETQYF
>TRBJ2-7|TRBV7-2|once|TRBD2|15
TGTGCCAGCAGCTTTTTTAGCGGGGGTTCCTACGAGCAGTACTTC
CASSFFSGGSYEQYF
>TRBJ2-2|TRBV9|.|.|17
TGTGCCAGCAGCGTAGAGGTGGGGGGTAGGAGTACCGGGGAGCTGTTTTTT
CASSVEVGGRSTGELFF
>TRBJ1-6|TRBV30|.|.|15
TGTGCCTGGAGGGTTCCGGGACGCTATAATTCACCCCTCCACTTT
CAWRVPGRYNSPLHF
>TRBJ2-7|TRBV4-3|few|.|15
TGCGCCAGCAGCCAACAGCTTGACAGCTTCTACGAGCAGTACTTC
CASSQQLDSFYEQYF
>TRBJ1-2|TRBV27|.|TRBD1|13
TGTGCCAGCAAGGGCACAGGGGCTGATGGCTACACCTTC
CASKGTGADGYTF
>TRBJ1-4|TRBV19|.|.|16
TGTGCCAGTAGCCTCTTGCTGAGGGGAGTAGGTGAAAAACTGTTTTTT
CASSLLLRGVGEKLFF
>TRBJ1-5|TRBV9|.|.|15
TGTGCCAGCAGCGGGGGACACTTGGGCAATCAGCCCCAGCATTTT
CASSGGHLGNQPQHF
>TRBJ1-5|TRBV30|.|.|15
TGTGCCTGGAGTGTAAGTCCCACCGGGGGGACCCCCCAGCATTTT
CAWSVSPTGGTPQHF
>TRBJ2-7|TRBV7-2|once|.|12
TGTGCCAGCAGCTTAAGGAGGGGATGGCAGTACTTC
CASSLRRGWQYF
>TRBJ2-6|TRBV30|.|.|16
TGTGCCTGGAGTTCCACGGGTCTTTCTGGGGCCAACGTCCTGACTTTC
CAWSSTGLSGANVLTF
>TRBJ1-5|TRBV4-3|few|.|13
TGCGCCAGCAGCCAAGAACCCGAACAGCCCCAGCATTTT
CASSQEPEQPQHF
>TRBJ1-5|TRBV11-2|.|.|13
TGTGCCAGCAGCCGACAGTACAATCAGCCCCAGCATTTT
CASSRQYNQPQHF
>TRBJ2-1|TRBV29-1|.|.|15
TGCAGCGGGGTCACCGGGACAACGGGTGTCAATGAGCAGTTCTTC
CSGVTGTTGVNEQFF
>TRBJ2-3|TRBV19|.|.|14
TGTGCCAGTAGTACCCTGGGCGGAGCAGATACGCAGTATTTT
CASSTLGGADTQYF
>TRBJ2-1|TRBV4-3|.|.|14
TGCGCCAGCAGCCAAGGCCTAGATTCCAATGAGCAGTTCTTC
CASSQGLDSNEQFF
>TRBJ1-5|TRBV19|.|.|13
TGTGCCAGTAGTATTGCTGGCAATCAGCCCCAGCATTTT
CASSIAGNQPQHF
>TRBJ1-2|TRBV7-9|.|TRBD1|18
TGTGCCAGCAGCTCCGGGTTAGCCCCTCAGGGGGAGAACTATGGCTACACCTTC
CASSSGLAPQGENYGYTF
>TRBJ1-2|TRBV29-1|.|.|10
TGCAGCGTTCGCCAGGATGGCTACACCTTC
CSVRQDGYTF
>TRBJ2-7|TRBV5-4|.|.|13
TGTGCCAGCAGCTTGACAGGAGTGAGCGAGCAGTACTTC
CASSLTGVSEQYF
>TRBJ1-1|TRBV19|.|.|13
TGTGCCAGTAGTCGGTCACTGAACACTGAAGCTTTCTTT
CASSRSLNTEAFF
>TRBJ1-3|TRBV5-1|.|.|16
TGCGCCAGCAGCTTGGAGGGACAAGCTTCTGGAAACACCATATATTTT
CASSLEGQASGNTIYF
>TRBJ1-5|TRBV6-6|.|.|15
TGTGCCATCTGGGGGGGGCAGTATAGCAATCAGCCCCAGCATTTT
CAIWGGQYSNQPQHF
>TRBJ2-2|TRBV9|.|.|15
TGTGCCAGCAGCGTTGAGGGGTCGAACACCGGGGAGCTGTTTTTT
CASSVEGSNTGELFF
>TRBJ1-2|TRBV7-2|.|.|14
TGTGCCAGCAGTTATAGCCCATCCGGGGAGGGCTACACCTTC
CASSYSPSGEGYTF
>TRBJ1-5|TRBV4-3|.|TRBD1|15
TGCGCCAGCAGCCAAGGTACACAGGGGATTCAGCCCCAGCATTTT
CASSQGTQGIQPQHF
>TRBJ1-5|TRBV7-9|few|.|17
TGTGCCAGCAGCTTGACACGGCCCGAGAATAGCAATCAGCCCCAGCATTTT
CASSLTRPENSNQPQHF
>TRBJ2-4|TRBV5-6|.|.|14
TGTGCCAGCAGCTTAAGACTAGCCAAAAACATTCAGTACTTC
CASSLRLAKNIQYF
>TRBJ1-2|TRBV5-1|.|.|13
TGCGCCAGCAGAGAAGGAACCCTCTATGGCTACACCTTC
CASREGTLYGYTF
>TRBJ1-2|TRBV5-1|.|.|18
TGCGCCAGCAGCTCCAATGGGGTGCAGGCCAACGCTAACTATGGCTACACCTTC
CASSSNGVQANANYGYTF
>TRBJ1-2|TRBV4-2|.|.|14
TGTGCCAGCAGCCAAGATCCCGGTGGGGATGGCTACACCTTC
CASSQDPGGDGYTF
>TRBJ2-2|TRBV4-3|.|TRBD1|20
TGCGCCAGCAGCCAACAACGCCCGTTCTTACAGGGGTTGTACAGCGGGGAGCTGTTTTTT
CASSQQRPFLQGLYSGELFF
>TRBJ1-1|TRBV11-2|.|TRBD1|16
TGTGCCAGCAGCCCATGGGACAGGGGGCGAGGGACTGAAGCTTTCTTT
CASSPWDRGRGTEAFF
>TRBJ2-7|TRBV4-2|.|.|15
TGTGCCAGCAGCCAAGAATTCGCAGGCCTCTACGAGCAGTACTTC
CASSQEFAGLYEQYF
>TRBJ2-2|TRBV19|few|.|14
TGTGCCAGTAGTTATGGACTACCAACCGGGGAGCTGTTTTTT
CASSYGLPTGELFF
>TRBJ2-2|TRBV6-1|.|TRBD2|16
TGTGCCAGCAGTGGGGGACTAGCGGGGAACACCGGGGAGCTGTTTTTT
CASSGGLAGNTGELFF
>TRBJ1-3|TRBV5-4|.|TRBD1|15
TGTGCCAGCAGCTTGGGGGGACAGGGGCAGAACACCATATATTTT
CASSLGGQGQNTIYF
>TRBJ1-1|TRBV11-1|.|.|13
TGTGCCAGCAGCTTAGGACCGAACACTGAAGCTTTCTTT
CASSLGPNTEAFF
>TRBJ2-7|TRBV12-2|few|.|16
TGTGCAAGTCGCTTAGCGGGACTAGCGGGAGGGGGCGAGCAGTACTTC
CASRLAGLAGGGEQYF
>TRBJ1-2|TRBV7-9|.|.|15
TGTGCCAGCAGCTTAGTCGAGGTAGCTAACTATGGCTACACCTTC
CASSLVEVANYGYTF
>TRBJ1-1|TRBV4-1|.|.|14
TGCGCCAGCAGCCAAGACAGACTGAACACTGAAGCTTTCTTT
CASSQDRLNTEAFF
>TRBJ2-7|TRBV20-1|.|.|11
TGCAGTGCTAGAGATTGGTACGAGCAGTACTTC
CSARDWYEQYF
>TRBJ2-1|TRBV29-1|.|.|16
TGCAGCGTTGAAGATGAGGGGGGACTGACCTACAATGAGCAGTTCTTC
CSVEDEGGLTYNEQFF
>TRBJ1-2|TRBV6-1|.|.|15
TGTGCCAGGAGGGGATGGGAGGGCGCTAACTATGGCTACACCTTC
CARRGWEGANYGYTF